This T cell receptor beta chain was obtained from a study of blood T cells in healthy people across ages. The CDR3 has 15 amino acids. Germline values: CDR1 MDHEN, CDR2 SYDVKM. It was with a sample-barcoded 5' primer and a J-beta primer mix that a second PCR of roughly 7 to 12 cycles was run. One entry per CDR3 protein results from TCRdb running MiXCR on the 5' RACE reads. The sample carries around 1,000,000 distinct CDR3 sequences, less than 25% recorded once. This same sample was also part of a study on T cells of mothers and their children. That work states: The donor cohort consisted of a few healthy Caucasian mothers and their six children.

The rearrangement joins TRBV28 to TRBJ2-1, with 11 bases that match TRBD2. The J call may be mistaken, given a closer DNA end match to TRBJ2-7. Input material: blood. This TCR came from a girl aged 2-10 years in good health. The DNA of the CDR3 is TGTGCCAGCAGTTCCATACTAGCGGGAGTAAGAGAGCAGTACTTC. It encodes CASSSILAGVREQYF.